The 10 T cell receptor beta chains below come from one sample, sequenced in a study of T cells in Graves' hyperthyroidism and ophthalmopathy (dated by TCRdb to about 2019). The library was produced with multiplex PCR. This sample was sequenced with an Illumina HiSeq 2000. The TCR beta CDR3 regions were amplified from RNA transcripts. The first round of RT-PCR for the TCR CDR3 was performed with the HTBI primer set and the Qiagen OneStep RT-PCR kit. TCRdb reprocessing: public reads trimmed at Q25 with fastp, clones called with MiXCR, in-frame beta chains kept. Merged by CDR3 protein, the rows form single entries marked with the most common genes and DNA. The sample table lists a few hundred thousand distinct CDR3 sequences, approximately 14% of them with a count of one. The top ten hold around 6.6% of the sample. Input material: blood. These receptors were collected from a woman in her twenties or thirties with Graves' hyperthyroidism.

V is TRBV4-1 and J is TRBJ1-2, with D possibly being TRBD1 (6 bases). The CDR3 is 14 residues long. V was trimmed by 5 bases and J by 2 bases, leaving 12 bases between them. Per the germline V gene, CDR1 is MGHRA and CDR2 is YSYEKL. The CDR3 loop reads CASSAPGQNYGYTF. CDR3 coding DNA: TGCGCCAGCAGCGCACCAGGACAGAACTATGGCTACACCTTC.

This chain connects TRBV5-1 to TRBJ2-7; 8 bases are shared with TRBD1. The length of the CDR3 is 15 residues. Trimming took 5 bases from V and 2 from J; bases not matched to a gene: 9. From germline, CDR1 is SGHRS and CDR2 YFSETQ. The CDR3, as DNA: TGCGCCAGCAGTTCCACCGGGGGACAGGCCTACGAGCAGTACTTC. Protein product: CASSSTGGQAYEQYF.

The chain uses TRBV30 and TRBJ2-4, with 7 positions matching TRBD1. J gave up 0 bases and V 5 bases, and 7 bases lay outside the gene matches. The CDR3 runs to 15 residues. CDR1 and CDR2 from the germline V gene are GTSNPN and SVGIG (reference sequence). CDR3 bases: TGTGCCTGGCCAAAGGGGGCAGTAGCCAAAAACATTCAGTACTTC. It specifies CAWPKGAVAKNIQYF.

This clonotype has at least ten counts. This chain joins TRBV27 and TRBJ2-1, with 8 bases that match TRBD2. Germline V gene lookup returns CDR1 MNHEY and CDR2 SMNVEV (reference sequence). Unmatched junction bases numbered 9, after V lost 8 bases and J lost 9 bases. The CDR3 is 13 residues long. The CDR3 protein is CASGLGAGGEQFF. DNA for the CDR3: TGTGCCAGCGGGCTTGGGGCGGGAGGTGAGCAGTTCTTC.

This clonotype was counted ten times or more. J is TRBJ1-5 and V is TRBV15, with D uncertain. Germline V gene lookup returns CDR1 LNHNV and CDR2 YYDKDF (reference sequence). The length of the CDR3 is 15 residues. V lost 0 bases and J lost 2, with 8 bases in between. As DNA, the CDR3 is TGTGCCACCAGCAGAGAGGCAGGACGCAATCAGCCCCAGCATTTT. Its translation is CATSREAGRNQPQHF.

J is TRBJ2-2 and V is TRBV7-2, with 9 bases aligning to TRBD2. The CDR3 contains 21 residues. The germline V gene encodes CDR1 SGHTA and CDR2 FQGNSA. V shed 5 bases, J shed 1 base, and the junction held 20 bases outside the gene matches. The CDR3 here is CASSLLGPRLADSRNTGELFF. For the CDR3, the DNA is TGTGCCAGCAGCCTCTTGGGGCCTAGACTAGCGGACAGCCGGAACACCGGGGAGCTGTTTTTT. Based on the CDR3 plus reference TRBV7-2 and TRBJ2-2, the full variable domain is GAGVSQSPSNKVTEKGKDVELRCDPISGHTALYWYRQSLGQGLEFLIYFQGNSAPDKSGLPSDRFSAERTGGSVSTLTIQRTQQEDSAVYLCASSLLGPRLADSRNTGELFFGEGSRLTVL.

This clonotype was observed a handful of times. This chain connects TRBV6-2 or TRBV6-3 to TRBJ2-1; D may be TRBD1 (6 bases). This CDR3 is built from 17 residues. Per germline, CDR1 MNHEY and CDR2 SVGEGT. Trimming took off 6 bases at V and 5 bases at J, with 23 bases between the two ends. The CDR3 is CASSPHRDTRRDNEQFF. CDR3 DNA: TGTGCCAGCAGCCCGCACCGGGACACTAGGAGAGACAATGAGCAGTTCTTC.

This clonotype was seen at least ten times. The chain is built from TRBV30 and TRBJ1-3; D perhaps matches TRBD1 (5 bases). Between the trimmed V and J ends, which lost 5 bases and 2 bases, there was a span of 13 bases. Germline CDR1 GTSNPN, CDR2 SVGIG (reference sequence). This CDR3 is 14 amino acids long. CDR3 in DNA: TGTGCCTGGGCATACTCCAGGGCTGGAAACACCATATATTTT. Its translation is CAWAYSRAGNTIYF.

This clonotype turned up a few times. The chain is built from TRBV20-1 and TRBJ2-3; 8 nucleotides match TRBD2. CDR1 is DFQATT, CDR2 SNEGSKA, per germline (reference sequence). The ends lost 2 bases at V and 10 bases at J; junction bases unmatched: 5. The CDR3 covers 12 residues. As DNA, the CDR3 is TGCAGTGCTAGAAGCGGGGGATCGGCGCAGTATTTT. Encoded protein: CSARSGGSAQYF.

This clonotype was recorded at least ten times. This chain links TRBV10-3 with TRBJ2-7; a possible D gene is TRBD2 (5 bases). Between the trimmed V and J ends, which lost 4 bases and 3 bases, there was a span of 13 bases. The CDR3 covers 14 residues. The V gene's germline CDR1 is ENHRY and CDR2 SYGVKD. Here the CDR3 DNA reads TGTGCCATCAGTGTTACGGGGAACCTCTACGAGCAGTACTTC. Protein product: CAISVTGNLYEQYF.